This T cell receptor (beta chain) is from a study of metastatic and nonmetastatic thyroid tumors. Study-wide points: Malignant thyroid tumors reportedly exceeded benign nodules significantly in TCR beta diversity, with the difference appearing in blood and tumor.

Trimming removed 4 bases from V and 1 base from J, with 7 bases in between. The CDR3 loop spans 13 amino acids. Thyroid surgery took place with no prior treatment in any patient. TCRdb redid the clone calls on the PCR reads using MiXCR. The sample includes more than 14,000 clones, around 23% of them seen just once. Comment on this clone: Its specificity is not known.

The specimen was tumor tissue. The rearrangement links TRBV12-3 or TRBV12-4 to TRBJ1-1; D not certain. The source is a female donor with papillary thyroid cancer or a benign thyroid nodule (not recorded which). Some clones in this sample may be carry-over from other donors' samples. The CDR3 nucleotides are TGTGCCAGCAGTTCCCCAGCGAACACTGAAGCTTTCTTT. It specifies CASSSPANTEAFF.